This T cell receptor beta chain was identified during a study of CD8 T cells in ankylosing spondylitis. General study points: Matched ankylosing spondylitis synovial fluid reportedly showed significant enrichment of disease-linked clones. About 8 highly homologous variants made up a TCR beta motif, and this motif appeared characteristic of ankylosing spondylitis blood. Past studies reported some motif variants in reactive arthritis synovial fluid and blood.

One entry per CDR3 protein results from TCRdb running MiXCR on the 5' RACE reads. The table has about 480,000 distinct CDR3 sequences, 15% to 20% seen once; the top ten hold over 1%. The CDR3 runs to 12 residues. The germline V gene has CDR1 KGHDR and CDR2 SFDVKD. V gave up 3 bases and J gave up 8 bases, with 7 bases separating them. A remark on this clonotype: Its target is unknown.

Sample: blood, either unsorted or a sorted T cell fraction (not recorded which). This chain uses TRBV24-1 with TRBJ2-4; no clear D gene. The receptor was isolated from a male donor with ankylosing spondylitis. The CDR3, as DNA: TGTGCCACCAGTGATCCAGTGGACATTCAGTACTTC. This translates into CATSDPVDIQYF.